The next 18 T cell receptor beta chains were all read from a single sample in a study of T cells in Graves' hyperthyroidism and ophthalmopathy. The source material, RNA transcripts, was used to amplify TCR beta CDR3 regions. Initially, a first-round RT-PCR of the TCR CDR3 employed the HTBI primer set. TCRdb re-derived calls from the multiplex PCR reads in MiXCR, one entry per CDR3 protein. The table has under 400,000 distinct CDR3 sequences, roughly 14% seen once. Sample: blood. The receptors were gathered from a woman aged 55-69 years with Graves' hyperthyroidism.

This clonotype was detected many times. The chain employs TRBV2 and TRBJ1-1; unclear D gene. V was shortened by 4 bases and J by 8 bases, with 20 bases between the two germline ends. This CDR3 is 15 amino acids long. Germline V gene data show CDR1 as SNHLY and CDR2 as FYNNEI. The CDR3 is CASSAGKYAQAEAFF. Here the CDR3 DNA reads TGTGCCAGCAGTGCAGGCAAGTACGCTCAGGCCGAAGCTTTCTTT.

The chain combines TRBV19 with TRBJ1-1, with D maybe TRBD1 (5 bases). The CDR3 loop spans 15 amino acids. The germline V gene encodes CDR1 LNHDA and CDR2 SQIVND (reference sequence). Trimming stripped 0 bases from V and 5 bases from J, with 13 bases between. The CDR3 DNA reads TGTGCCAGTAGTATAGATGGGGGTTTGTGGACTGAAGCTTTCTTT. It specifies CASSIDGGLWTEAFF.

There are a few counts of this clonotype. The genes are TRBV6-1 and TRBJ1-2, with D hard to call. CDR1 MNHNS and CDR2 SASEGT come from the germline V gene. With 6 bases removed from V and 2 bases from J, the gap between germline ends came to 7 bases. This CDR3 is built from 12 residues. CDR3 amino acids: CASRRPNYGYTF. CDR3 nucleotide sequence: TGTGCCAGCAGGCGCCCGAACTATGGCTACACCTTC.

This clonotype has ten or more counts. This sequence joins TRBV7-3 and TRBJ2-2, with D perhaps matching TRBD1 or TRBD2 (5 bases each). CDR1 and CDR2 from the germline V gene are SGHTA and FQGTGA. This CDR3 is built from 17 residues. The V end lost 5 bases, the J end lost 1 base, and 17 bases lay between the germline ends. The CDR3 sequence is CASSLGLLGQNTGELFF. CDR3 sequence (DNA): TGTGCCAGCAGCCTAGGACTGTTGGGGCAGAACACCGGGGAGCTGTTTTTT.

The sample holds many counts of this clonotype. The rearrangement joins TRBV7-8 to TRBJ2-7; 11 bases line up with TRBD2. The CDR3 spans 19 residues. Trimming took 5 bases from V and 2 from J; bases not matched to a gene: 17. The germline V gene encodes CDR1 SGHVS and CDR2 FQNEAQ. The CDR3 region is CASSPMPGLAELGAYEQYF. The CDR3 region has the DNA TGTGCCAGCAGCCCCATGCCGGGACTAGCGGAGCTCGGGGCCTACGAGCAGTACTTC.

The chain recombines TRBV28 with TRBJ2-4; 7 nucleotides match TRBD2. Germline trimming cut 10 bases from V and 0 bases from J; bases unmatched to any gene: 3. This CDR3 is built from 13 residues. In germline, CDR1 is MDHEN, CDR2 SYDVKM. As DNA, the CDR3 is TGTGCCAACTCGGGGGGAGCCAAAAACATTCAGTACTTC. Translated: CANSGGAKNIQYF.

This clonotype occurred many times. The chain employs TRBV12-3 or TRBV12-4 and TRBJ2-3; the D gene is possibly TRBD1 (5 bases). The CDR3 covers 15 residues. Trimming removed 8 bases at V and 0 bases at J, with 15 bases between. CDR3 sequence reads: CASRSQGASTDTQYF. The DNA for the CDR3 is TGTGCCAGCCGCTCCCAGGGTGCTAGCACAGATACGCAGTATTTT.

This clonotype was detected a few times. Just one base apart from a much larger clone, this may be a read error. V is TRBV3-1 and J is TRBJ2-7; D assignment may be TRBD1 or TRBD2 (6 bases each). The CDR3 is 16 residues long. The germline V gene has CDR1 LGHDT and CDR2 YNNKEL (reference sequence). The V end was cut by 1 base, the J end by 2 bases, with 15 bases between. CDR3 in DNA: TGTGCCAGCAGCCAAGGTCTTGGGGGGCCCACCTACGAGCAGTACTTC. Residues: CASSQGLGGPTYEQYF.

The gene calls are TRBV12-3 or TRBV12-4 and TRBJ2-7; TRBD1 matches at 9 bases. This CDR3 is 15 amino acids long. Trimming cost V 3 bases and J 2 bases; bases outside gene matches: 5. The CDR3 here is CASSLDRGPPYEQYF. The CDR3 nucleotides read TGTGCCAGCAGTTTGGACAGGGGCCCCCCCTACGAGCAGTACTTC.

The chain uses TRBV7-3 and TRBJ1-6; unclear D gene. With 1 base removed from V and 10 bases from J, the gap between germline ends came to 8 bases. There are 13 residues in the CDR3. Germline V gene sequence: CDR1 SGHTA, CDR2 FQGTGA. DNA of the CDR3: TGTGCCAGCAGCTTAATAGGGAGCTCACCCCTCCACTTT. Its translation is CASSLIGSSPLHF.

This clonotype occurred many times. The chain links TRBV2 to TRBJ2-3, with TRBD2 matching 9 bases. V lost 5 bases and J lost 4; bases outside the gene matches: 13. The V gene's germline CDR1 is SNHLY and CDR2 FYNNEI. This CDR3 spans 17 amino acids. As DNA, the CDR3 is TGTGCCAGCAGTACGACTAGCGGCCTCACGATATCAGATACGCAGTATTTT. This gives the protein CASSTTSGLTISDTQYF. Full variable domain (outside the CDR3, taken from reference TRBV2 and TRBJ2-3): EPEVTQTPSHQVTQMGQEVILRCVPISNHLYFYWYRQILGQKVEFLVSFYNNEISEKSEIFDDQFSVERPDGSNFTLKIRSTKLEDSAMYFCASSTTSGLTISDTQYFGPGTRLTVL.

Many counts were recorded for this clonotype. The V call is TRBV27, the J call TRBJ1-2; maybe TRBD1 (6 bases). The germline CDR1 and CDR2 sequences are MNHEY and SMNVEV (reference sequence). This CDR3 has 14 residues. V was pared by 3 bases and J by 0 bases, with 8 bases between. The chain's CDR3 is CASSFQGTNYGYTF. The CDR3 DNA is TGTGCCAGCAGTTTCCAGGGGACTAACTATGGCTACACCTTC.

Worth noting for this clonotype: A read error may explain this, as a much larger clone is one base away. The CDR3 here is CASSLLWGSNRPQHF. The DNA of the CDR3 is TGTGCCAGCAGTTTATTGTGGGGGAGCAATCGGCCCCAGCATTTT. This sequence joins TRBV27 and TRBJ1-5, with a tentative D call TRBD1 (5 bases). Germline loops: CDR1 MNHEY, CDR2 SMNVEV (reference sequence). The CDR3 sequence is 15 residues long.

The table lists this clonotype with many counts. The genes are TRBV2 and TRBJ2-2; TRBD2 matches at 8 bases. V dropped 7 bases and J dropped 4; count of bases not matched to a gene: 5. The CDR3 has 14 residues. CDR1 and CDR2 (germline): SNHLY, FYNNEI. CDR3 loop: CASKGLVGTGELFF. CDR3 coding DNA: TGTGCCAGCAAGGGACTAGTAGGCACCGGGGAGCTGTTTTTT.

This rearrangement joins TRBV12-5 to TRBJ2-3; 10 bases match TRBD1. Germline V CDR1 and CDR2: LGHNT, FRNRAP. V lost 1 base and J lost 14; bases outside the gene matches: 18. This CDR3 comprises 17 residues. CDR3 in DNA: TGTGCTAGTGGTTTGGCCGGGACAGGGGTTCTCTCGGGCCAGGTGTATTTT. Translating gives CASGLAGTGVLSGQVYF.

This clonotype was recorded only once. CDR3 loop: CASSEVRSRTDTQYF. In nucleotides, the CDR3 is TGTGCCAGCAGTGAAGTACGGAGTCGCACAGATACGCAGTATTTT. V gene TRBV2 combines with J gene TRBJ2-3, with unresolved D. The CDR3 extends over 15 amino acids. The ends were cut back, 1 base at V and 1 base at J, with 9 bases in the middle. Looked up from germline, CDR1 is SNHLY and CDR2 is FYNNEI.

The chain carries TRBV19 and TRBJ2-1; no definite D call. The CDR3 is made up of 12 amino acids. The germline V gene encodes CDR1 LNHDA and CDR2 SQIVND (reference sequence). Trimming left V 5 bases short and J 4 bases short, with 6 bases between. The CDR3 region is CASSDVYNEQFF. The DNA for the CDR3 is TGTGCCAGTAGTGACGTATACAATGAGCAGTTCTTC.

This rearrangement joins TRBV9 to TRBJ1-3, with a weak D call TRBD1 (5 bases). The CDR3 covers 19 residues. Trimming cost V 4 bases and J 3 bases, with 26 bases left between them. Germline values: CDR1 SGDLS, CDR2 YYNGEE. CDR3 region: CASSPSGATERFGGNTIYF. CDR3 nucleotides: TGTGCCAGCAGCCCCTCGGGAGCGACAGAGAGATTTGGTGGAAACACCATATATTTT.